This TCR beta chain derives from a study of shared clonotypes between healthy human individuals. Only CD45RO-negative cells positively selected for CCR7 counted as naive CD8 cells, so terminally differentiated effector memory CD45RA+ cells were excluded. Germline-derived CDR1 and CDR2 are SGHKS and YYEKEE (reference sequence). Trimming removed 2 bases from V and 2 bases from J, with 11 bases in between. The CDR3 spans 14 residues. Sequencing was performed with immunoSEQ multiplex PCR; in TCRdb, only in-frame clones are kept and a portion is missing. The top ten clones hold around 0.12% of a sample with around 600,000 clones, approximately 96% of them seen once.

The sequence derives from a woman aged 25 to 39 in good health. The chain has TRBV5-5 and TRBJ2-7; D might be TRBD2 (6 bases). Material for sequencing was naive CD8+ T cells sorted from blood. CDR3 DNA sequence: TGTGCCAGCAGCTTTTCCCGCGGGACCTACGAGCAGTACTTC. Encoded protein: CASSFSRGTYEQYF.